This entry features one TCR beta chain sequence. CDR3 length equals 20 residues. Germline assignment: CDR1 LNHDA and CDR2 SQIVND (reference sequence). V was pared by 3 bases and J by 0 bases, with 8 bases of the junction left unmatched. This entry comes from a study of identical twins. From the 5' RACE reads, TCRdb called clonotypes with MiXCR, one entry per CDR3 protein. The sample lists 1.5 million to 2 million distinct CDR3 sequences; roughly 35% were seen once. The TCR originated in a newborn girl in good health. The sequenced material came from cord blood. The genes are TRBV19 and TRBJ2-1; 16 bases are shared with TRBD2. The chain's CDR3 is CASSMGTSGRAPSSYNEQFF. In DNA, the CDR3 is TGTGCCAGTAGTATGGGGACTAGCGGGAGGGCCCCCAGCTCCTACAATGAGCAGTTCTTC.